This TCR beta chain comes out of a study of monozygotic twins with inflammatory bowel disease. Using the 5' RACE reads, TCRdb records one entry per CDR3 protein without DNA. The ten most abundant clones cover roughly 1.2% of a sample with 150,000 or so distinct CDR3 sequences. In germline, CDR1 is SGHDT, CDR2 YYEEEE. This CDR3 is built from 15 residues. Concerning this clonotype: Its antigen remains unidentified.

Whole-study findings and limits: Patient repertoires may have gained variability from differing immunosuppressive treatments. A single strong clonotype or signal linked to IBD was not supported. Relative to healthy twins, IBD patients had fewer clonotypes in common with others, a gap that was especially apparent with disease activity. IBD-affected twins scored below their healthy co-twins in TCRbeta diversity (inverse Simpson).

The sample consisted of blood. The origin of this receptor is a human donor with ulcerative colitis or Crohn's disease, or a healthy co-twin of an affected twin (not recorded which). The V and J genes are TRBV5-6 and TRBJ2-1; TCRdb calls TRBD2, which cannot be checked without DNA. The CDR3 reads CASSILAGFYNEQFF.